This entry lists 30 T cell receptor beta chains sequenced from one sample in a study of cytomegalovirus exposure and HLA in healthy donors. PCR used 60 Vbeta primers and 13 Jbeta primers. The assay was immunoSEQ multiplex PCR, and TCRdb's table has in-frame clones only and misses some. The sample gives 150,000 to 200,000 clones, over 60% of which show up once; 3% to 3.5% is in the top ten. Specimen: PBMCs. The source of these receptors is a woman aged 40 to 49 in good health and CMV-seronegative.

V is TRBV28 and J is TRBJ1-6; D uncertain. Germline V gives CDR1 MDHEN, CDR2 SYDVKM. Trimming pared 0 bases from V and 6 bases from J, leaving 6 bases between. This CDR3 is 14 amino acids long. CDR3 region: CASSLWQFNSPLHF. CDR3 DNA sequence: TGTGCCAGCAGTTTATGGCAGTTTAATTCACCCCTCCACTTT.

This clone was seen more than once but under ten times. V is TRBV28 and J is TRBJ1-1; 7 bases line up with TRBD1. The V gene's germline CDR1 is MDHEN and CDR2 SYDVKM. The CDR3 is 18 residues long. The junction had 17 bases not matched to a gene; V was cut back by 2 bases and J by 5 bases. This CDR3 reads CASSLHSWVGGRWTEAFF. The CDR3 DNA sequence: TGTGCCAGCAGTTTACATTCCTGGGTAGGGGGCAGGTGGACTGAAGCTTTCTTT. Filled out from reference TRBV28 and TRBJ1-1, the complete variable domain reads DVKVTQSSRYLVKRTGEKVFLECVQDMDHENMFWYRQDPGLGLRLIYFSYDVKMKEKGDIPEGYSVSREKKERFSLILESASTNQTSMYLCASSLHSWVGGRWTEAFFGQGTRLTVV.

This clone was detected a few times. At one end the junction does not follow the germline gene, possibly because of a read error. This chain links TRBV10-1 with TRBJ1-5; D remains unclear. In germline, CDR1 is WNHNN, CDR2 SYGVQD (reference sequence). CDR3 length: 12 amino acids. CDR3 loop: CASSEGASPCNF. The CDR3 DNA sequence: TGCGCCAGCAGTGAAGGAGCCAGCCCTTGTAATTTT.

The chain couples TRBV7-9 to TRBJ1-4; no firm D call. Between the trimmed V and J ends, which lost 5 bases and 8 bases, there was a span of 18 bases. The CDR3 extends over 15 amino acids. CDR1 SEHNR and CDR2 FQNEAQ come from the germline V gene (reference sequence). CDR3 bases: TGTGCCAGCAGCCCCTCCGGGTCCCGGGAGGAAAAACTGTTTTTT. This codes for CASSPSGSREEKLFF.

The CDR3 coding sequence is TGTGCCAGCAGTGCCACCCCCGTCGGACAGGGTATGGAGGCTTTCTTT. Its protein product is CASSATPVGQGMEAFF. The gene calls are TRBV2 and TRBJ1-1; TRBD1 matches 8 bases. V lost 4 bases, J lost 11 bases, and 18 bases stayed unmatched. There are 16 residues in the CDR3. Germline loops: CDR1 SNHLY, CDR2 FYNNEI. The whole variable domain, remainder taken from reference TRBV2 and TRBJ1-1, is EPEVTQTPSHQVTQMGQEVILRCVPISNHLYFYWYRQILGQKVEFLVSFYNNEISEKSEIFDDQFSVERPDGSNFTLKIRSTKLEDSAMYFCASSATPVGQGMEAFFGQGTRLTVV.

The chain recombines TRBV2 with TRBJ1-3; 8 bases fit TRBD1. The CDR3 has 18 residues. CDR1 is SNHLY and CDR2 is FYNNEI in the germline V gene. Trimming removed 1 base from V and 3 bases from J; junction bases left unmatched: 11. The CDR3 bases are TGTGCCAGCAGTGAAGAGGGCAGGGGGCAGAGGTTTGGAAACACCATATATTTT. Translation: CASSEEGRGQRFGNTIYF.

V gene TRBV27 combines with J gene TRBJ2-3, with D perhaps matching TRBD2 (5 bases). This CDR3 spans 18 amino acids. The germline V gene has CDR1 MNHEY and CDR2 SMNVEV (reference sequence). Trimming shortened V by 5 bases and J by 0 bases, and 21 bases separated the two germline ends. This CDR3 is CASSHTRTGYTSTDTQYF. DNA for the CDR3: TGTGCCAGCAGTCATACCCGGACTGGGTATACTAGCACAGATACGCAGTATTTT.

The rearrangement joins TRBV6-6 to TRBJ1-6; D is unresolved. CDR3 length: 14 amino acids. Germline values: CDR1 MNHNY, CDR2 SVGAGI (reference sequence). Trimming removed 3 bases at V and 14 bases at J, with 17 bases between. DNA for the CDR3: TGTGCCAGCAGTTATCAAGGCCAGCGGCAGTCCCTCCACTTT. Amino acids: CASSYQGQRQSLHF.

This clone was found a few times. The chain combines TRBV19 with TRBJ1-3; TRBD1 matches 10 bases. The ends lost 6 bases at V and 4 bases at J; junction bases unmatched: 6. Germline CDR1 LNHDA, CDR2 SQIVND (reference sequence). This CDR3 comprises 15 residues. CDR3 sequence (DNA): TGTGCCAGTAGCCGACAGGGGGCGGAGGGAAACACCATATATTTT. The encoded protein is CASSRQGAEGNTIYF.

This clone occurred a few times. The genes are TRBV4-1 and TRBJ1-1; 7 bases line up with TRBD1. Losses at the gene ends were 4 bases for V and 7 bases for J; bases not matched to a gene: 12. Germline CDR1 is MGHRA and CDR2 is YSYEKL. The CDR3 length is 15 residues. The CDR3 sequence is CASSLSQGQRREAFF. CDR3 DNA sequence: TGCGCCAGCAGCCTGAGCCAGGGACAGCGACGTGAAGCTTTCTTT.

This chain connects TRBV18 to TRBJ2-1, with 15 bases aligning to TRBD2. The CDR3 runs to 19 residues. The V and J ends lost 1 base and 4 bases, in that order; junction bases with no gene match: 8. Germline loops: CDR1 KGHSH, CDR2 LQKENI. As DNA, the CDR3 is TGTGCCAGCTCACCACTCTCGGGACTAGCGGGGGGCAGTTACAATGAGCAGTTCTTC. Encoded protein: CASSPLSGLAGGSYNEQFF.

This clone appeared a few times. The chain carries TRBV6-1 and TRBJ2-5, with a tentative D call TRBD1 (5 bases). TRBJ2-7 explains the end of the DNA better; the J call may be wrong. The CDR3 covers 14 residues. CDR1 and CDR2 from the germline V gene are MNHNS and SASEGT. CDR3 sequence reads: CASSDVTGEYEQYF. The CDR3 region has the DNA TGTGCCAGCAGTGATGTTACAGGTGAGTACGAGCAGTACTTC.

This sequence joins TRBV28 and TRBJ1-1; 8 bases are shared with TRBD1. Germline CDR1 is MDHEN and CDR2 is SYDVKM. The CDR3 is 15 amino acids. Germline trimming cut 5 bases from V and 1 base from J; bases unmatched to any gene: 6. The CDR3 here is CASSRQGRSNTEAFF. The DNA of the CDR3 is TGTGCCAGCAGTCGACAGGGGAGGTCGAACACTGAAGCTTTCTTT. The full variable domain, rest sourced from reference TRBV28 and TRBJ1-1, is DVKVTQSSRYLVKRTGEKVFLECVQDMDHENMFWYRQDPGLGLRLIYFSYDVKMKEKGDIPEGYSVSREKKERFSLILESASTNQTSMYLCASSRQGRSNTEAFFGQGTRLTVV.

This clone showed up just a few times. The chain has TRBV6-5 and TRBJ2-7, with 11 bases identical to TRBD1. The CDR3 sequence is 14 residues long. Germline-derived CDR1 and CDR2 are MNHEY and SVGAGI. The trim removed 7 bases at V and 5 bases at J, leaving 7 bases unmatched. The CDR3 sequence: CASKGTGGVDEQYF. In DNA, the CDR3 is TGTGCCAGCAAAGGGACAGGGGGGGTCGACGAGCAGTACTTC.

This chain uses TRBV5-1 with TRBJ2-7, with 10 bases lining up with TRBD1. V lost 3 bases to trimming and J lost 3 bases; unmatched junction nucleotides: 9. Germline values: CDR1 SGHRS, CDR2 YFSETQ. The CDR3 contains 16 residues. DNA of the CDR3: TGCGCCAGCAGCTCCGACCCCGGGACAGGGGACTACGAGCAGTACTTC. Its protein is CASSSDPGTGDYEQYF.

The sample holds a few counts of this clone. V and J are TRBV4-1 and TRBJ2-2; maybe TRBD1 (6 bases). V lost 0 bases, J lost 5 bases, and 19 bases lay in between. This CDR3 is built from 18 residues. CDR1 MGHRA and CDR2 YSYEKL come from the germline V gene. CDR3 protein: CASSQEILGQGRTGELFF. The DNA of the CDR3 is TGCGCCAGCAGCCAAGAAATCCTAGGGCAGGGGCGAACCGGGGAGCTGTTTTTT.

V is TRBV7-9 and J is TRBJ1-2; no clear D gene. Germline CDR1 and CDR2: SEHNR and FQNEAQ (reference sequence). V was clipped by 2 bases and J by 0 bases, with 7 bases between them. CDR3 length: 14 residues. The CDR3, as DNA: TGTGCCAGCAGCTTATCGCGCACTAACTATGGCTACACCTTC. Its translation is CASSLSRTNYGYTF.

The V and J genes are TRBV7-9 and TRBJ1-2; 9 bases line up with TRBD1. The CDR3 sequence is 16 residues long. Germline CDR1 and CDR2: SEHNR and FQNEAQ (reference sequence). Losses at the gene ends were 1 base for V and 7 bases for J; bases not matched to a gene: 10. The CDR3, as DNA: TGTGCCAGCAGCTTAGGGGGGGGACAGGGCCTTCTTGGCTACACCTTC. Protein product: CASSLGGGQGLLGYTF.

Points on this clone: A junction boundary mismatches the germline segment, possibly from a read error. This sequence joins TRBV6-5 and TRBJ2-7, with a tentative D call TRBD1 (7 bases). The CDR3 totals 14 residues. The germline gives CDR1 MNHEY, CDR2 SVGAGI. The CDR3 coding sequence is TGTGCCAGCAGTGGGGGCAGGGGGGTCCCCCAGTCCCTCTTC. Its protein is CASSGGRGVPQSLF.

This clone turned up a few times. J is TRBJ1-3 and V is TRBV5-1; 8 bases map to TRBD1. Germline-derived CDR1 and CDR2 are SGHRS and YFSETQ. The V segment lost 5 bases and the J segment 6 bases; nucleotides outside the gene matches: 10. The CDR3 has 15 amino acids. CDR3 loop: CASRQGQGAKNTIYF. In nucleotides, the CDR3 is TGCGCCAGCAGACAGGGGCAGGGGGCGAAAAACACCATATATTTT. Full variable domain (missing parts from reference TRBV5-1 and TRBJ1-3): KAGVTQTPRYLIKTRGQQVTLSCSPISGHRSVSWYQQTPGQGLQFLFEYFSETQRNKGNFPGRFSGRQFSNSRSEMNVSTLELGDSALYLCASRQGQGAKNTIYFGEGSWLTVV.

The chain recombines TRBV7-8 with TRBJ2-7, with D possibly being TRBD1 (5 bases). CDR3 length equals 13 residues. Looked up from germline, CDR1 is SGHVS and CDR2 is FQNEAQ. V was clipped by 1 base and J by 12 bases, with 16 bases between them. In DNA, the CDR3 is TGTGCCAGCAGCTTAGGTCGGACATACGAGGTGTACTTC. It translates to CASSLGRTYEVYF.

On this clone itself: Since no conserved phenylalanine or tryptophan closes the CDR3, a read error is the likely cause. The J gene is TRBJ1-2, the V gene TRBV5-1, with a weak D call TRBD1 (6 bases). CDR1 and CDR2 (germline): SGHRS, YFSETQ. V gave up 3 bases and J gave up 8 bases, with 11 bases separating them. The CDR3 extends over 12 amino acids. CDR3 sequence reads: CASSSTGHGYTL. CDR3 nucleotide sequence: TGCGCCAGCAGCTCCACAGGGCACGGCTACACCCTC.

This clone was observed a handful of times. CDR3 sequence: CASSKLPMSVVGETQYF. In DNA, the CDR3 is TGCGCCAGCAGCAAGCTGCCTATGAGTGTGGTCGGAGAGACCCAGTACTTC. The genes are TRBV5-1 and TRBJ2-5, with D hard to call. V was shortened by 4 bases and J by 4 bases, with 23 bases between the two germline ends. The CDR3 is 17 amino acids. Germline V gene sequence: CDR1 SGHRS, CDR2 YFSETQ.

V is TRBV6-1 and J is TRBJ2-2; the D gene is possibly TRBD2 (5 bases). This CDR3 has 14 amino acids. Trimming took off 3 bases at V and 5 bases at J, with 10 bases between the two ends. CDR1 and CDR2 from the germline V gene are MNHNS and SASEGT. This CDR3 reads CASSDGGSTGELFF. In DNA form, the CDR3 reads TGTGCCAGCAGTGACGGAGGATCAACCGGGGAGCTGTTTTTT.

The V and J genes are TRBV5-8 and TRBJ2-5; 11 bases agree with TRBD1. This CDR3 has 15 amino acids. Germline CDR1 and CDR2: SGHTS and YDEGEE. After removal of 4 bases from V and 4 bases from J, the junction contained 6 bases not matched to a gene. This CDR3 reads CASSPGQGGRETQYF. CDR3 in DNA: TGTGCCAGCAGCCCGGGACAGGGGGGCAGAGAGACCCAGTACTTC.

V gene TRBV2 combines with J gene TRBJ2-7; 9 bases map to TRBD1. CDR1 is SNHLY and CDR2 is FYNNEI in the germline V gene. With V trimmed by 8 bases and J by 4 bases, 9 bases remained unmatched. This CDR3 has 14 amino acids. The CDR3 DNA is TGTGCCAGCTTGCCGGGACAGGGTCAATACGAGCAGTACTTC. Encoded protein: CASLPGQGQYEQYF. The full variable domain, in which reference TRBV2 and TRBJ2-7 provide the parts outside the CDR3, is EPEVTQTPSHQVTQMGQEVILRCVPISNHLYFYWYRQILGQKVEFLVSFYNNEISEKSEIFDDQFSVERPDGSNFTLKIRSTKLEDSAMYFCASLPGQGQYEQYFGPGTRLTVT.

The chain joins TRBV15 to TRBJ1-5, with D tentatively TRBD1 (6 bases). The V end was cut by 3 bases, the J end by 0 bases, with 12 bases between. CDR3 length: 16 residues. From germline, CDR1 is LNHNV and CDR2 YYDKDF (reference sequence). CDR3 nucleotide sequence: TGTGCCACCAGCAGCGGAGGGGGGGGTAGCAATCAGCCCCAGCATTTT. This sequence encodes CATSSGGGGSNQPQHF.

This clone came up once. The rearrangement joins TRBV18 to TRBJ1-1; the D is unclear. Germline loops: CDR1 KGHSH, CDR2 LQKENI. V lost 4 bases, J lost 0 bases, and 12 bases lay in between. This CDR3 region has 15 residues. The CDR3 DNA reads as TGTGCCAGCTCACGGAGCAGCCACATGAACACTGAAGCTTTCTTT. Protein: CASSRSSHMNTEAFF.

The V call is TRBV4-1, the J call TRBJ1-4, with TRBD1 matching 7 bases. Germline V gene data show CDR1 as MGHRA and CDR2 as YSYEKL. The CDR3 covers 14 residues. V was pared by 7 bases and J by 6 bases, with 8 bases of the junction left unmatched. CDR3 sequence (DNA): TGCGCCAGCAACTTAAGACAGGGTTATGAAAAACTGTTTTTT. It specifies CASNLRQGYEKLFF.

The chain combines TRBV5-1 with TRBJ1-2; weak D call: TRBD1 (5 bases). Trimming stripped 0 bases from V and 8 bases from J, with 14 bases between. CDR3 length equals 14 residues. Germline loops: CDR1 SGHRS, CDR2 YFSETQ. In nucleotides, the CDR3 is TGCGCCAGCAGCTTGGAAGTAGGGGTTAACGGCTACACCTTC. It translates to CASSLEVGVNGYTF.